This T cell receptor (beta chain) comes out of a study of cytomegalovirus exposure and HLA in healthy donors. The table came from immunoSEQ multiplex PCR; TCRdb's copy has only in-frame clones and leaves some out. The repertoire has 150,000 to 170,000 clones, less than 90% of them found once; the top ten carry around 24%. V was cut by 1 base and J by 4 bases, with 10 bases left in between. The germline V gene has CDR1 SGHVS and CDR2 FQNEAQ. The CDR3 length is 14 residues. V usage is TRBV7-8 and J usage is TRBJ1-1; the D gene is possibly TRBD1 (5 bases). The material sequenced was PBMCs. The receptor was derived from a man between 18 and 35 years old in good health and CMV-seropositive. As DNA, the CDR3 is TGTGCCAGCAGCTTAGGACGGGGGTCCACTGAAGCTTTCTTT. This gives the protein CASSLGRGSTEAFF.